The T cell receptor (beta chain) described here comes from a study of blood T cell repertoires in COVID-19 (TCRdb year 2020). For the study in its entirety: Collaborator samples came from the United States, Italy and Spain and covered acute and convalescent phases of COVID-19. The prospective study material was composed of cDNA or gDNA derived from T cells, B-cell-depleted T cells, or PBMCs. The dataset comprised deeply sampled blood TCRbeta repertoires from subjects exposed to, actively infected with, or recovered from COVID-19. The repertoires were released in a freely available public database meant as a resource for research on the immune response to SARS-CoV-2. A de-identified subject ID, COVID-19 status, age in years and sex were almost always included in the sample metadata. Where available, HLA class I and class II types were obtained from metadata supplied by the sample provider rather than from assay-based typing. Samples were obtained from the ongoing ImmuneRACE study (first 160 participants) and from 950 to 1,500 subjects provided by 6 global collaborators.

The immunoSEQ Assay, a bias-controlled multiplex PCR, was used to amplify TCRbeta CDR3 regions from genomic DNA. Concerning the study's data processing: Within the assay, amplification of reference gene primers was used to estimate how many nucleated cells each sample contained. To quantify the absolute abundance of each unique TCRbeta CDR3 rearrangement, sequence reads were collapsed and filtered. For each sample, productive Simpson clonality was calculated as the square root of Simpson's diversity index over productive rearrangements. TCRdb provides this immuneACCESS table in a form limited to in-frame rearrangements. Some clones are lacking; in checked studies, under half of them reflect an unresolved V gene, and why the rest are absent is not known. V, J and clone size were drawn from that table, and D and trimming were deduced from the DNA. In this sample the table shows approximately 180,000 clones, approximately 82% of which occur a single time. Of the sample, roughly 15% falls within the top ten clones.

This clone turned up a few times. The specificity of this receptor is unknown. Per-base quality was not reported, and no clone a single base away is much larger than it. The CDR3 starts with the cysteine, ends with the phenylalanine, and has 14 residues. The kept DNA is CDR3 alone, 42 bases in frame from the first base. V is reduced by 1 base and J by 4 bases, leaving a spacing of 10 bases between them. The CDR1 and CDR2 encoded by the germline V gene are SGHVS and FQNEAQ. Broad study findings and their caveats: Clinical and demographic metadata were provided uncurated, with the amount varying by source and participant.

Participants in the prospective study were aged roughly 18 to 100 years, lived in 24 United States geographic areas, and enrolled through a virtual design. To assign participants to cohorts, the prospective study relied on clinical history that participants themselves reported in a screening survey and a study questionnaire. ImmuneRACE Cohort 3 recovered participants were defined by two consecutive negative NP/OP PCR tests, healthcare professional clearance, or symptom resolution. Each participant in the prospective study had whole blood, serum and a nasopharyngeal or oropharyngeal swab collected by mobile phlebotomists. Participants in the prospective study had the option to provide additional blood draws and questionnaires over a 2-month period. Prospective study blood samples were shipped either frozen or at room temperature before DNA extraction.

The sample comprised PBMCs or T cells enriched from blood (not recorded which). The rearrangement combines TRBV7-8 with TRBJ1-2; TRBD1 is possibly the D segment (6 matching bases). The receptor's source is a man between 50 and 59 years old who had recovered from COVID-19. The CDR3 sequence is CASSLDPGVYGYTF. The bases read TGTGCCAGCAGCTTAGACCCAGGGGTCTATGGCTACACCTTC.